This T cell receptor beta chain was sequenced for a study of shared clonotypes between healthy human individuals. Across the whole study: The plates for each donor numbered three CD4 naive, three CD4 memory, two CD8 naive and one CD8 memory. The study, taken as a whole, reports: Naive CD4 clonotype sharing across several donors was approximately 5%. In this cohort, only blood was sampled, and tissue repertoires likely differ.

As for this clone: Its antigen is unidentified.

Sequencing used immunoSEQ multiplex PCR; TCRdb keeps in-frame clones, though not all of them. The sample has some 2,500,000 clones, around 93% seen once. Germline V gives CDR1 WSHSY, CDR2 SAAADI. V dropped 5 bases and J dropped 6 bases, with 17 bases sitting between them. The CDR3 has 14 residues. The chain links TRBV10-2 to TRBJ2-7; no definite D call. Sequenced sample: naive CD4+ T cells from PBMCs. Subset reported: CD45RA+ positively selected. The sequence was collected from a man aged 18-30 years in good health. Some clones in this sample may be carry-over from other donors' samples. The CDR3 protein is CASSPQKDLLEQYF. The DNA for the CDR3 is TGCGCCAGCAGTCCACAAAAGGACCTCCTCGAGCAGTACTTC.